A selection of T cell receptor beta chains follows, all from one sample in a study of cytomegalovirus exposure and HLA in healthy donors. TCRdb's copy holds only in-frame clones and misses some; the assay was immunoSEQ multiplex PCR. The profile shows some 160,000 clones, around three quarters of them singletons. The sequencing input was PBMCs. The receptors come from a woman aged 25 to 45 in good health and CMV-seronegative. CDR3s include the opening cysteine and the closing phenylalanine or tryptophan. The D gene is left open where the match is weak. The size entry is marked missing in some rows and otherwise reads once, few, many or a size class.

j_call,clone_size,v_call,d_call,cdr3_aa,cdr3_nt
TRBJ1-3,.,TRBV29-1,.,CSVVGQNSGNTIYF,TGCAGCGTTGTCGGACAGAACTCTGGAAACACCATATATTTT
TRBJ1-1,.,TRBV11-2,.,CASRERGWGQAEAFF,TGTGCCAGCAGGGAGAGGGGATGGGGGCAGGCTGAAGCTTTCTTT
TRBJ2-7,.,TRBV4-3,.,CASSQDRIALGGEQYF,TGCGCCAGCAGCCAAGATAGGATAGCCTTAGGGGGCGAGCAGTACTTC
TRBJ1-2,.,TRBV4-2,TRBD1,CASSQGDRGPNGYGYTF,TGTGCCAGCAGCCAAGGGGACAGGGGGCCAAACGGCTATGGCTACACCTTC
TRBJ2-3,.,TRBV7-9,.,CASSLRLEPSGDTQYF,TGTGCCAGCAGCTTACGGCTAGAACCATCGGGGGATACGCAGTATTTT
TRBJ1-1,.,TRBV19,TRBD1,CASSYRQDRKNTEAFF,TGTGCCAGTAGTTATCGTCAGGACAGGAAGAACACTGAAGCTTTCTTT
TRBJ2-5,.,TRBV19,TRBD1,CASSPWDRGQETQYF,TGTGCCAGTAGTCCCTGGGACAGGGGCCAAGAGACCCAGTACTTC
TRBJ2-7,once,TRBV5-8,TRBD1,CASSLGQGADEQYF,TGTGCCAGCAGCCTTGGACAGGGGGCCGACGAGCAGTACTTC
TRBJ1-3,few,TRBV2,TRBD1,CASSRDSSSGNTIYF,TGTGCCAGCAGCCGGGACAGCTCCTCTGGAAACACCATATATTTT
TRBJ2-7,.,TRBV2,TRBD1,CASRDGTGSGREQYF,TGTGCCAGCCGTGATGGGACAGGGTCCGGCCGGGAGCAGTACTTC
TRBJ1-1,.,TRBV11-1,.,CASSLLTGSNTEAFF,TGTGCCAGCAGCTTGCTTACGGGGAGTAACACTGAAGCTTTCTTT
TRBJ2-1,.,TRBV6-5,.,CASSYKLYSYNEQFF,TGTGCCAGCAGTTACAAGCTCTACTCCTACAATGAGCAGTTCTTC
TRBJ2-5,.,TRBV28,TRBD1,CASSSSDRVGETQYF,TGTGCCAGCAGTTCCTCGGACAGGGTAGGAGAGACCCAGTACTTC
TRBJ1-5,few,TRBV6-6,TRBD1,CASSYSRTGNQPQHF,TGTGCCAGCAGTTATTCGAGGACAGGAAATCAGCCCCAGCATTTT
TRBJ2-1,.,TRBV6-1,.,CASSDNFGGDPFYNEQFF,TGTGCCAGCAGTGACAACTTTGGGGGCGACCCCTTTTACAATGAGCAGTTCTTC
TRBJ1-5,.,TRBV5-8,TRBD1,CASSSGQGTNQPQHF,TGTGCCAGCAGCAGCGGACAGGGTACAAATCAGCCCCAGCATTTT
TRBJ2-2,.,TRBV7-6,.,CASSRVRTTNTGELFF,TGTGCCAGCAGCCGAGTGCGGACAACAAACACCGGGGAGCTGTTTTTT
TRBJ1-5,.,TRBV11-2,.,CASSLDPRQPQHF,TGTGCCAGCAGCTTAGATCCGCGACAGCCCCAGCATTTT
TRBJ1-5,.,TRBV19,.,CASSSWGVQHF,TGTGCCAGTAGTAGTTGGGGGGTTCAGCATTTT
TRBJ2-7,.,TRBV7-9,.,CSSSSVRYEQYF,TGTTCCAGCAGCTCAGTCCGCTACGAGCAGTACTTC
TRBJ1-5,.,TRBV7-2,TRBD1,CASSLRTGDRQPQHF,TGTGCCAGCAGCCTCCGGACAGGGGATCGGCAGCCCCAGCATTTT
TRBJ2-3,.,TRBV4-3,TRBD2,CASSQDSWTSGSERETDTQYF,TGCGCCAGCAGCCAAGATTCCTGGACTAGCGGGAGTGAGAGAGAAACAGATACGCAGTATTTT